This TCR beta chain was profiled in a study of cytomegalovirus exposure and HLA in healthy donors. Study outcomes and limitations: The investigators catalogued 150 to 200 TCR beta chains as cytomegalovirus-associated. One later analysis reportedly identified an Asian-associated ancestry cluster that showed fewer N-insertions than the roughly 640-donor mean. The authors considered a cluster of highly shared sequence variants likely to be a sequencing artifact.

At collection, donors were nominally healthy, but unrecorded immune exposures were probable. In this sample, this clone turned up once. Its antigen is as yet unknown. CDR1 and CDR2 (germline): GTSNPN, SVGIG (reference sequence). With V trimmed by 8 bases and J by 0 bases, 7 bases remained unmatched. This CDR3 region has 14 residues. PCR primers comprised 60 Vbeta and 13 Jbeta primers. Clones were read by immunoSEQ multiplex PCR, and TCRdb kept only the in-frame ones, dropping some. The sample includes some 270,000 clones, 80% of them seen just once. This clonotype was obtained from a girl aged 2-10 years in good health and CMV-seronegative. V usage is TRBV30 and J usage is TRBJ1-5; 7 nucleotides match TRBD1. The sample comprised PBMCs. This chain's CDR3 is CAATRGYSNQPQHF. CDR3 in DNA: TGTGCCGCAACCAGGGGGTATAGCAATCAGCCCCAGCATTTT.